This T cell receptor beta chain was recovered during a study of CD8+CD57+ T cells in acquired aplastic anemia. Genomic DNA served as template for TCR beta VDJ and CDR3 profiling. TCRdb independently ran MiXCR on the reads; one entry per CDR3 protein. The sample contains 150,000 to 200,000 distinct CDR3 sequences, about 48% of which appear only once. Germline V gene sequence: CDR1 ENHRY, CDR2 SYGVKD. The CDR3 length is 13 residues. Trimming cost V 7 bases and J 0 bases, with 9 bases left between them. The rearrangement links TRBV10-3 to TRBJ1-1; D gene uncertain. The sequenced sample consisted of sorted CD4+, CD8+, or CD8+CD57+ T cells (not recorded which) from PBMCs. The TCR sequence derives from a human donor in good health. Here the CDR3 DNA reads TGTGCCATCAATACGGGCATGAACACTGAAGCTTTCTTT. Translation gives CAINTGMNTEAFF.